Each of the 22 T cell receptor beta chains below was sequenced from the same sample in a study of persistence of HIV-infected CD4 T cells. Cells were stimulated with CMV-infected fibroblast lysates at around 9.1 ug/mL. Memory cells lacking CD40L and CD69 with high CD45RO were sorted. These receptors have no known antigen. This was the immunoSEQ version 4 assay in survey mode. TCRdb's copy holds only in-frame clones and misses some; the assay was immunoSEQ multiplex PCR. Of fewer than 35,000 clones listed, 82% are singletons. The specimen was CD4+ T cells sorted from PBMCs after roughly 18-hour stimulation, collected from a patient who received antiretroviral therapy. The receptors shown here come from an adult woman with HIV who was CMV-seropositive.

The chain employs TRBV7-2 and TRBJ2-6; a possible D gene is TRBD2 (5 bases). In germline, CDR1 is SGHTA, CDR2 FQGNSA. The CDR3 extends over 17 amino acids. V was shortened by 5 bases and J by 4 bases, with 18 bases between the two germline ends. The CDR3 region is CASSPGLTRSGANVLTF. The CDR3 bases are TGTGCCAGCAGCCCCGGACTGACCCGGTCGGGGGCCAACGTCCTGACTTTC.

In its sample, this clone was seen a few times. The J gene is TRBJ1-2, the V gene TRBV6-1; D unclear. V was clipped by 3 bases and J by 4 bases, with 9 bases between them. CDR3 length: 13 residues. The germline gives CDR1 MNHNS, CDR2 SASEGT. Here the CDR3 DNA reads TGTGCCAGCAGTGAGCAGCAGTTCTATGGCTACACCTTC. The encoded protein is CASSEQQFYGYTF.

This clone was detected only a few times. In nucleotides, the CDR3 is TGTGCCAGCAGCCGTAAACCGGGACAGTACTACAATGAGCAGTTCTTC. Protein product: CASSRKPGQYYNEQFF. This chain connects TRBV5-6 to TRBJ2-1; TRBD1 agrees at 7 bases. Trimming cost V 4 bases and J 3 bases; bases outside gene matches: 10. In germline, CDR1 is SGHDT, CDR2 YYEEEE. There are 16 residues in the CDR3.

This chain uses TRBV2 with TRBJ2-1; 13 positions agree with TRBD2. This CDR3 spans 20 amino acids. V lost 7 bases to trimming and J lost 6 bases; unmatched junction nucleotides: 21. In germline, CDR1 is SNHLY, CDR2 FYNNEI. DNA of the CDR3: TGTGCCAGCACCCCCCCGCGGACTAGCGGGAGTTGGGGACATAGCAATGAGCAGTTCTTC. This translates into CASTPPRTSGSWGHSNEQFF.

The V gene is TRBV4-1, the J gene TRBJ2-5; 11 nucleotides match TRBD1. The junction had 8 bases not matched to a gene; V was cut back by 2 bases and J by 3 bases. Germline CDR1 MGHRA, CDR2 YSYEKL. This CDR3 is built from 17 residues. The CDR3 loop is CASSQPGPGQGEETQYF. In DNA, the CDR3 is TGCGCCAGCAGCCAACCCGGACCGGGACAGGGGGAAGAGACCCAGTACTTC.

The CDR3 protein is CASSGGGSTDTQYF. The CDR3 DNA reads as TGCGCCAGCAGTGGAGGGGGAAGCACAGATACGCAGTATTTT. The chain joins TRBV10-1 to TRBJ2-3; TRBD1 is a possible D gene (6 bases). Trimming stripped 4 bases from V and 0 bases from J, with 8 bases between. CDR1 and CDR2 (germline): WNHNN, SYGVQD (reference sequence). CDR3 length equals 14 residues.

The chain has TRBV11-3 and TRBJ2-5; D remains unclear. The CDR3 contains 17 residues. Germline V gene data show CDR1 as SGHNT and CDR2 as YENEEA. Trimming cost V 0 bases and J 0 bases, with 14 bases left between them. The CDR3 loop reads CASSLDGNSLYQETQYF. The CDR3 nucleotides read TGTGCCAGCAGCTTAGATGGTAACTCCCTGTACCAAGAGACCCAGTACTTC.

Concerning this clone itself: The sample contains more than one DNA sequence encoding this CDR3. This rearrangement joins TRBV29-1 to TRBJ2-7; D ambiguous. Between the trimmed V and J ends, which lost 0 bases and 2 bases, there was a span of 5 bases. The CDR3 totals 12 residues. The V gene's germline CDR1 is SQVTM and CDR2 ANQGSEA. CDR3 residues: CSVEDGTYEQYF. The CDR3 nucleotides read TGCAGCGTTGAAGATGGGACCTACGAGCAGTACTTC.

This chain links TRBV7-2 with TRBJ1-2; TRBD1 aligns across 7 bases. J was trimmed by 4 bases and V by 3 bases; bases with no gene match: 11. Germline V gene data show CDR1 as SGHTA and CDR2 as FQGNSA. The CDR3 loop spans 16 amino acids. The CDR3 loop is CASSLGGRQGLYGYTF. The CDR3 nucleotides are TGTGCCAGCAGCTTGGGGGGACGACAGGGACTCTATGGCTACACCTTC.

This chain links TRBV28 with TRBJ1-2; 9 nucleotides agree with TRBD1. J was trimmed by 4 bases and V by 3 bases; bases with no gene match: 6. This CDR3 spans 15 amino acids. CDR1 is MDHEN, CDR2 SYDVKM, per germline. The CDR3 reads CASSLTGGNAYGYTF. DNA for the CDR3: TGTGCCAGCAGTTTGACAGGGGGGAACGCCTATGGCTACACCTTC.

This clone occurred a few times. The chain couples TRBV9 to TRBJ2-5; TRBD2 agrees at 7 bases. The CDR3 sequence is 15 residues long. Germline V gene sequence: CDR1 SGDLS, CDR2 YYNGEE. Unmatched junction bases numbered 8, after V lost 0 bases and J lost 6 bases. CDR3 nucleotide sequence: TGTGCCAGCAGCGTAGCGGGGGGAGATAGAAAGACCCAGTACTTC. Its protein is CASSVAGGDRKTQYF.

This clone was counted a few times. The chain is built from TRBV5-1 and TRBJ2-3, with a possible D match to TRBD1 (7 bases). The V end was cut by 4 bases, the J end by 5 bases, with 11 bases between. This CDR3 has 13 amino acids. Per germline, CDR1 SGHRS and CDR2 YFSETQ. This CDR3 reads CASSNQGGDTQYF. Here the CDR3 DNA reads TGCGCCAGCAGCAACCAGGGGGGAGATACGCAGTATTTT.

The genes are TRBV28 and TRBJ1-2; TRBD1 matches 10 bases. The CDR3 has 14 amino acids. Trimming at V came to 7 bases and at J to 4 bases, leaving 6 bases not matched to a gene. Germline loops: CDR1 MDHEN, CDR2 SYDVKM. As DNA, the CDR3 is TGTGCCAGCACCGGACAGGGGGGCCTCTATGGCTACACCTTC. Translation: CASTGQGGLYGYTF.

The genes are TRBV25-1 and TRBJ1-1; D is ambiguous. Germline values: CDR1 MGHDK, CDR2 SYGVNS. This CDR3 contains 14 residues. V lost 1 base, J lost 6 bases, and 12 bases lay in between. This chain's CDR3 is CASSELSTAAEAFF. CDR3 DNA: TGTGCCAGCAGTGAATTGTCTACGGCAGCTGAAGCTTTCTTT.

The rearrangement uses TRBV27 and TRBJ1-5; maybe TRBD1 (5 bases). This CDR3 is built from 13 residues. Trimming cost V 2 bases and J 6 bases, with 8 bases left between them. Germline CDR1 is MNHEY and CDR2 is SMNVEV (reference sequence). The DNA of the CDR3 is TGTGCCAGCAGTTTAGCGGGGCTTCAGCCCCAGCATTTT. Residues: CASSLAGLQPQHF.

This chain uses TRBV5-1 with TRBJ2-7; perhaps D is TRBD1 or TRBD2 (6 bases each). Germline-derived CDR1 and CDR2 are SGHRS and YFSETQ. The CDR3 runs to 17 residues. Deletions cut 0 bases from V and 2 bases from J, with 18 bases between. As DNA, the CDR3 is TGCGCCAGCAGCTTGGGAGGTGGGGGGCATAGGGCCTACGAGCAGTACTTC. It encodes CASSLGGGGHRAYEQYF.

V gene TRBV20-1 combines with J gene TRBJ2-3; D gene uncertain. V lost 4 bases, J lost 2 bases, and 22 bases lay in between. The CDR3 is 17 residues long. Germline V gene data show CDR1 as DFQATT and CDR2 as SNEGSKA (reference sequence). DNA of the CDR3: TGCAGTGCTAATGAGGAGACCCCTCCTCCTCACACAGATACGCAGTATTTT. As protein: CSANEETPPPHTDTQYF.

This sequence joins TRBV11-2 and TRBJ1-2; D ambiguous. The V end was cut by 5 bases, the J end by 7 bases, with 17 bases between. Germline V CDR1 and CDR2: SGHAT, FQNNGV. The CDR3 runs 14 residues. The CDR3 reads CASSVDPTRSGYTF. Here the CDR3 DNA reads TGTGCCAGCAGCGTGGACCCCACAAGGAGTGGCTACACCTTC.

This sequence joins TRBV6-6 and TRBJ2-7, with D possibly TRBD2 on 6 matching bases. The CDR3 spans 15 residues. Trimming took 4 bases from V and 2 from J, leaving 15 bases between them. CDR1 and CDR2 (germline): MNHNY, SVGAGI (reference sequence). CDR3 coding DNA: TGTGCCAGCAGTTCCCGGCTGGGGGGAACCTACGAGCAGTACTTC. Translation: CASSSRLGGTYEQYF.

The chain carries TRBV28 and TRBJ2-3; D gene uncertain. There are 13 residues in the CDR3. The germline CDR1 and CDR2 sequences are MDHEN and SYDVKM. Deletions cut 3 bases from V and 8 bases from J, with 12 bases between. The CDR3 loop reads CASSFGSFGTQYF. Here the CDR3 DNA reads TGTGCCAGCAGTTTTGGGTCTTTTGGTACGCAGTATTTT.

Only a few counts were recorded for this clone. The CDR3 DNA follows: TGTGCCAGCATCACCGGGACAGCAAATTCACCCCTCCACTTT. This encodes CASITGTANSPLHF. The rearrangement uses TRBV28 and TRBJ1-6; TRBD1 aligns across 7 bases. Germline-derived CDR1 and CDR2 are MDHEN and SYDVKM. There are 14 residues in the CDR3. With V trimmed by 7 bases and J by 7 bases, 7 bases remained unmatched.

The chain combines TRBV6-1 with TRBJ1-6; no definite D call. Trimming cost V 6 bases and J 3 bases, with 15 bases left between them. The CDR3 runs to 16 residues. Germline lookup yields CDR1 MNHNS and CDR2 SASEGT. The CDR3, as DNA: TGTGCCAGCAGCGAACAAACCATCGGCTATAATTCACCCCTCCACTTT. Amino acids: CASSEQTIGYNSPLHF.